This is a list of T cell receptor beta chains from one sample in a study of regulatory T cells in long-lasting Graves disease. TCRdb fed the multiplex PCR reads into MiXCR, producing one record per CDR3 protein. This sample has roughly 500,000 distinct CDR3 sequences; approximately 12% occur once, and the top ten carry around 9.3%. The same specimen was also included in a second study, on T cells in Graves' hyperthyroidism and ophthalmopathy.

The material sequenced was peripheral blood mononuclear cells (PBMCs), taken at new diagnosis, from a patient treated with antithyroid drugs. These TCRs come from a woman aged 25 to 39 with Graves disease. CDR3s include the opening cysteine and the closing phenylalanine or tryptophan. D genes are given only for firm matches.

j_call v_call d_call cdr3_aa
TRBJ2-5 TRBV3-1 TRBD2 CASSRSYVQGGETQYF
TRBJ2-1 TRBV29-1 . CSVEKGTGNEQFF
TRBJ2-6 TRBV9 . CASSVRLSGGSGANVLTF
TRBJ2-7 TRBV5-4 TRBD2 CASSLGLAGYYEQYF
TRBJ1-2 TRBV20-1 TRBD1 CSARARTGGSNYGYTF
TRBJ2-5 TRBV30 TRBD2 CAWSVTRTSGGGETQYF
TRBJ1-3 TRBV19 TRBD1 CASIGQAISGNTIYF
TRBJ1-1 TRBV5-1 TRBD1 CASSWGQGAEAFF
TRBJ2-5 TRBV5-1 . CASSHDKAGETQYF
TRBJ2-1 TRBV20-1 TRBD2 CSARFKGLVRWEQFF
TRBJ2-3 TRBV28 . CASSPFRQVEDTQYF
TRBJ2-1 TRBV27 TRBD2 CASSPLPAGAYNEQFF
TRBJ2-7 TRBV9 TRBD2 CASSISSGRTGEQYF
TRBJ2-7 TRBV19 TRBD2 CASALAGGNEQYF
TRBJ2-5 TRBV9 TRBD2 CASSVYGGYKETQYF
TRBJ1-1 TRBV5-6 . CASSLRTTNGRAFF
TRBJ1-5 TRBV5-6 . CASSFGTYQDQPQHF
TRBJ2-7 TRBV4-1 TRBD1 CASSSSHRGRGYEQYF
TRBJ2-7 TRBV4-1 TRBD1 CASSQGHGTAYEQYF
TRBJ2-5 TRBV25-1 . CASSAPVQETQYF
TRBJ2-3 TRBV7-3 . CASSQRSVLWGAHTDTQYF
TRBJ1-2 TRBV4-1 TRBD1 CASSQPTGGMDGYTF
TRBJ2-7 TRBV6-2/TRBV6-3 . CASSYIGSHYEQYF
TRBJ2-5 TRBV2 . CASSQRETQYF
TRBJ2-7 TRBV15 . CATSRGRRGEQYF
TRBJ2-7 TRBV19 TRBD1 CASPGEQGGSYEQYF
TRBJ1-2 TRBV11-2 . CASSSGEGGYTF
TRBJ2-7 TRBV20-1 TRBD2 CSARASGRSSSYEQYF
TRBJ2-5 TRBV2 . CASTGGSETQYF
TRBJ2-2 TRBV12-3/TRBV12-4 . CASSFGEAGELFF
TRBJ1-2 TRBV5-6 TRBD1 CASHRGPYGYTF
TRBJ2-3 TRBV7-9 TRBD1 CASSHYPGQGFSDTQYF
TRBJ2-6 TRBV20-1 . CSASRGAYGANVLTF
TRBJ1-4 TRBV7-9 . CASSLSPERGNEKLFF
TRBJ1-6 TRBV6-1 TRBD1 CASSRRRGQGENSPLHF
TRBJ2-7 TRBV28 TRBD2 CASRTSGRYEQYF
TRBJ2-7 TRBV20-1 TRBD2 CSADSRESPDEQYF
TRBJ1-1 TRBV2 TRBD1 CASRDRANTEAFF
TRBJ2-6 TRBV11-2 TRBD2 CASSLDPAGGPGGANVLTF
TRBJ1-1 TRBV29-1 . CSVGWVGRNTEAFF
TRBJ2-7 TRBV5-8 TRBD1 CAFTKGQGPIISYEQYF
TRBJ2-2 TRBV24-1 TRBD1 CATAGTGGTGELFF
TRBJ2-7 TRBV29-1 TRBD1 CSVVTGGYEQYF
TRBJ1-4 TRBV19 . CASSKGTITTNEKLFF
TRBJ2-3 TRBV5-1 TRBD2 CASSILAGEGDTQYF
TRBJ2-2 TRBV20-1 . CSARPTETGELFF
TRBJ2-1 TRBV19 TRBD2 CAVRKVAGGLLGDHNNEQFF
TRBJ2-7 TRBV2 TRBD1 CASRDRGASYEQYF
TRBJ2-1 TRBV3-1 TRBD2 CASSQPRVAGPSYNEQFF
TRBJ2-7 TRBV5-8 . CASSLRGGEFYEQYF